The 20 T cell receptor beta chains below were found in one sample sequenced in a study of patients and donors after allogeneic stem cell transplantation. MiXCR, applied by TCRdb to the RT-PCR reads, yields one record per CDR3 protein. The table shows roughly 960,000 distinct CDR3 sequences, with about a sixth occurring only once. Sequencing was done on a sample of blood, either unsorted or a sorted T cell fraction (not recorded which). The receptors were gathered from a human donor who was either an allogeneic HSCT recipient or a stem cell or donor lymphocyte infusion donor (not recorded which). It is not recorded whose cells these are; they may come from a transplant donor.

The V call is TRBV7-3, the J call TRBJ2-7; D is possibly TRBD2 (7 bases). Germline V gives CDR1 SGHTA, CDR2 FQGTGA. Trimming cost V 0 bases and J 3 bases, with 15 bases left between them. This CDR3 has 16 residues. Here the CDR3 reads CASSLTGASGIYEQYF. In DNA, the CDR3 is TGTGCCAGCAGCTTAACGGGGGCTAGCGGTATCTACGAGCAGTACTTC.

The chain joins TRBV5-1 to TRBJ1-3; possibly TRBD1 for D (6 bases). This CDR3 has 18 amino acids. Trimming took 3 bases from V and 3 from J, leaving 22 bases between them. The germline gives CDR1 SGHRS, CDR2 YFSETQ. This chain's CDR3 is CASSYTGEGVPSGNTIYF. The CDR3 DNA sequence: TGCGCCAGCAGCTACACCGGGGAGGGGGTCCCAAGTGGAAACACCATATATTTT.

This chain connects TRBV18 to TRBJ1-1; 9 bases are shared with TRBD1. The germline V gene encodes CDR1 KGHSH and CDR2 LQKENI. The CDR3 sequence is 15 residues long. V shed 0 bases and J 8 bases; nucleotides not matched to a gene: 7. CDR3 loop: CASSPPDRGVAEAFF. CDR3 sequence (DNA): TGTGCCAGCTCACCACCGGACAGGGGAGTTGCGGAAGCTTTCTTT.

V gene TRBV6-5 combines with J gene TRBJ2-3; D not certain. Germline CDR1 MNHEY, CDR2 SVGAGI. The CDR3 totals 14 residues. V was trimmed by 8 bases and J by 5 bases, leaving 17 bases between them. The CDR3: CASCFRGRGDTQYF. For the CDR3, the DNA is TGTGCCAGCTGTTTCCGCGGTAGAGGAGATACGCAGTATTTT.

This clonotype occurred a few times. This rearrangement joins TRBV5-1 to TRBJ2-2; 11 bases match TRBD2. The length of the CDR3 is 15 residues. The V gene's germline CDR1 is SGHRS and CDR2 YFSETQ. Trimming removed 2 bases from V and 6 bases from J; junction bases left unmatched: 3. The CDR3 coding sequence is TGCGCCAGCAGCTTACTAGCGGGAGAAGCCGGGGAGCTGTTTTTT. This encodes CASSLLAGEAGELFF.

The sample holds a few counts of this clonotype. This chain joins TRBV29-1 and TRBJ2-7; D call uncertain. From germline, CDR1 is SQVTM and CDR2 ANQGSEA. The CDR3 length is 12 residues. The V and J ends lost 3 bases and 3 bases respectively, with 9 bases between them. The CDR3 DNA reads as TGCAGCGTTGACGGGCAGAGCTACGAGCAGTACTTC. Its protein is CSVDGQSYEQYF.

This clonotype was found a few times. This chain uses TRBV7-2 with TRBJ1-1, with D unclear. CDR1 SGHTA and CDR2 FQGNSA come from the germline V gene. The CDR3 is made up of 15 amino acids. Trimming pared 2 bases from V and 6 bases from J, leaving 16 bases between. Here the CDR3 reads CASSLLGLGLAEAFF. The CDR3 DNA reads TGTGCCAGCAGCTTACTGGGGTTGGGGTTAGCTGAAGCTTTCTTT.

This clonotype was picked up a small number of times. The chain links TRBV10-3 to TRBJ1-1; D is possibly TRBD1 (6 bases). Germline V CDR1 and CDR2: ENHRY, SYGVKD. The CDR3 runs to 15 residues. Deletions cut 5 bases from V and 4 bases from J, with 17 bases between. The CDR3 region has the DNA TGTGCCATCAGTTCCAAAGTGGGGGCGGGCACTGAAGCTTTCTTT. The encoded protein is CAISSKVGAGTEAFF.

The chain carries TRBV5-6 and TRBJ2-3; 7 bases line up with TRBD1. The J segment lost 4 bases and the V segment lost 4 bases, leaving 15 bases of the junction unmatched. CDR3 length equals 17 residues. Germline values: CDR1 SGHDT, CDR2 YYEEEE. For the CDR3, the DNA is TGTGCCAGCAGCCTCCCCGGGGCGAGGGGGCGCCCAGATACGCAGTATTTT. This sequence encodes CASSLPGARGRPDTQYF.

This clonotype was counted many times. V usage is TRBV20-1 and J usage is TRBJ1-2; D remains unclear. Trimming cost V 0 bases and J 1 base, with 12 bases left between them. The CDR3 has 15 amino acids. In germline, CDR1 is DFQATT, CDR2 SNEGSKA (reference sequence). The CDR3 DNA is TGCAGTGCTAGAGAAGGGCAGACACTTAACTATGGCTACACCTTC. It specifies CSAREGQTLNYGYTF.

This clonotype was counted only a few times. The V and J genes are TRBV7-2 and TRBJ2-7; D not certain. Per germline, CDR1 SGHTA and CDR2 FQGNSA. Trimming took off 0 bases at V and 4 bases at J, with 7 bases between the two ends. This CDR3 is built from 13 residues. As DNA, the CDR3 is TGTGCCAGCAGCTTAGCGTCTAGGTACGAGCAGTACTTC. This codes for CASSLASRYEQYF.

The chain combines TRBV3-1 with TRBJ2-1; 11 bases line up with TRBD2. Trimming at V came to 3 bases and at J to 0 bases, leaving 10 bases not matched to a gene. The CDR3 sequence is 19 residues long. Germline values: CDR1 LGHDT, CDR2 YNNKEL (reference sequence). The CDR3 protein is CASSHPRSSGRASYNEQFF. DNA for the CDR3: TGTGCCAGCAGCCACCCTAGGAGTAGCGGGAGGGCCTCCTACAATGAGCAGTTCTTC.

This clonotype turned up a few times. CDR3 loop: CASSELLTEFNQPQHF. DNA of the CDR3: TGTGCCAGCAGTGAACTTTTGACAGAGTTTAATCAGCCCCAGCATTTT. The J gene is TRBJ1-5, the V gene TRBV2; the D gene is possibly TRBD1 (5 bases). CDR1 SNHLY and CDR2 FYNNEI come from the germline V gene. The CDR3 is made up of 16 amino acids. V lost 2 bases to trimming and J lost 4 bases, with 15 bases between them.

The chain uses TRBV7-9 and TRBJ2-3; D is unresolved. From germline, CDR1 is SEHNR and CDR2 FQNEAQ (reference sequence). The CDR3 contains 13 residues. The V and J ends lost 6 bases and 4 bases respectively, with 11 bases between them. The CDR3 loop reads CASRNSGADTQYF. DNA for the CDR3: TGTGCCAGCAGGAACAGTGGGGCAGATACGCAGTATTTT.

This clonotype occurred a few times. J is TRBJ1-5 and V is TRBV4-1, with D possibly being TRBD1 (6 bases). The germline V gene has CDR1 MGHRA and CDR2 YSYEKL. The CDR3 sequence is 15 residues long. V shed 4 bases and J shed 5 bases, with 15 bases lying between them. Written as DNA, the CDR3 is TGCGCCAGCAGCCCCAACAGGGACGAGGATCAGCCCCAGCATTTT. This gives the protein CASSPNRDEDQPQHF.

This clonotype has more than one count but fewer than ten. CDR3: CASSPGTGAQPQHF. CDR3 in DNA: TGTGCCAGCAGTCCCGGGACAGGGGCTCAGCCCCAGCATTTT. The genes are TRBV27 and TRBJ1-5; the match to TRBD1 covers 10 bases. CDR3 length: 14 residues. Germline V CDR1 and CDR2: MNHEY, SMNVEV (reference sequence). J lost 6 bases, V lost 5 bases, and 4 bases had no gene match.

This chain links TRBV10-3 with TRBJ2-1; 7 bases match TRBD2. The germline V gene has CDR1 ENHRY and CDR2 SYGVKD. V lost 7 bases, J lost 0 bases, and 3 bases stayed unmatched. The CDR3 covers 14 residues. DNA for the CDR3: TGTGCCATCAAGCGGGACTCCTCCTACAATGAGCAGTTCTTC. Protein: CAIKRDSSYNEQFF.

The rearrangement links TRBV9 to TRBJ2-7, with D maybe TRBD2 (7 bases). The CDR3 length is 14 residues. The germline CDR1 and CDR2 sequences are SGDLS and YYNGEE. The ends were cut back, 3 bases at V and 5 bases at J, with 15 bases in the middle. This CDR3 is CASSDTTGGNEQYF. The DNA for the CDR3 is TGTGCCAGCAGCGACACCACGGGGGGCAACGAGCAGTACTTC.

The genes are TRBV9 and TRBJ1-6; D uncertain. V lost 6 bases and J 14 bases, leaving 9 bases between the germline ends. Germline values: CDR1 SGDLS, CDR2 YYNGEE. The CDR3 runs 10 residues. In nucleotides, the CDR3 is TGTGCCAGCATGGGAAAAGCCCTCCACTTT. Protein: CASMGKALHF.

This clonotype was picked up many times. V gene TRBV29-1 combines with J gene TRBJ1-1; 7 nucleotides agree with TRBD1. This CDR3 region has 13 residues. In germline, CDR1 is SQVTM, CDR2 ANQGSEA. V gave up 7 bases and J gave up 1 base; unmatched junction bases: 6. CDR3 residues: CSASGQPNTEAFF. CDR3 DNA sequence: TGCAGCGCCTCGGGACAGCCGAACACTGAAGCTTTCTTT.